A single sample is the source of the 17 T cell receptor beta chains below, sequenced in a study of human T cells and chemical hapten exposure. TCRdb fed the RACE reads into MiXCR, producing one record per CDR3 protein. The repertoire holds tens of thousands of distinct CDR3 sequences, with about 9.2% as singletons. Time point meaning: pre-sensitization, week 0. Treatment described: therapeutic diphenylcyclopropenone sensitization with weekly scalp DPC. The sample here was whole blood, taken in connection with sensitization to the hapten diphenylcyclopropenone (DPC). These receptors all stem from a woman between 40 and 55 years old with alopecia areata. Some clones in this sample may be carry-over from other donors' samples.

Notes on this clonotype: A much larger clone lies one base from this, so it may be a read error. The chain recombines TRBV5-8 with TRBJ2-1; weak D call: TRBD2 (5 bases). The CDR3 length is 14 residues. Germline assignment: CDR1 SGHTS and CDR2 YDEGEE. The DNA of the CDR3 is TGTACCAGCAGCGGACTGTTCTCCTACAATGAGCAGTTCTTC. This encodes CTSSGLFSYNEQFF.

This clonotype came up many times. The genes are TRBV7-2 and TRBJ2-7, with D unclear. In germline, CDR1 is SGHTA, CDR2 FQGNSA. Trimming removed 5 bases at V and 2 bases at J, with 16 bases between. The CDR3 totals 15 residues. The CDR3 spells CASSLASGPTYEQYF. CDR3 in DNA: TGTGCCAGCAGCCTCGCCTCCGGACCAACCTACGAGCAGTACTTC.

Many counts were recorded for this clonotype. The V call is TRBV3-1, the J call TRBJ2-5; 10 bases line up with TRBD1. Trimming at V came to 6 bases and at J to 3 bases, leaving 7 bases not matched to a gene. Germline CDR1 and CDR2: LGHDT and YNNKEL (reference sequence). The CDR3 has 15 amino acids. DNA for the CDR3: TGTGCCAGCAGACGACAGGGGGCCCTGGAAGAGACCCAGTACTTC. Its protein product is CASRRQGALEETQYF.

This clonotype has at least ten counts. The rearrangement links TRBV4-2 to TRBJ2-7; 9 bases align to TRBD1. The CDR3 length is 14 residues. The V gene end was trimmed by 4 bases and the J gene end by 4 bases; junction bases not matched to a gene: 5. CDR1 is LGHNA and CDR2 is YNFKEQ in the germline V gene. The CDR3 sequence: CASSPGDRAYEQYF. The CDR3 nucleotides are TGTGCCAGCAGCCCGGGGGACAGGGCTTACGAGCAGTACTTC.

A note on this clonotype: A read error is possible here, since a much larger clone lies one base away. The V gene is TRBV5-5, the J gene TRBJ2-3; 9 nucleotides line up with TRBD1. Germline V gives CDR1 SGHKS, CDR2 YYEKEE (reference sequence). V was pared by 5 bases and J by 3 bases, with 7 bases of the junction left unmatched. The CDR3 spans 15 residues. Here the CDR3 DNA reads TGTGCCAGCAGGCCCGGACAGGGGATGACAGATACGCAGTATTTT. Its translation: CASRPGQGMTDTQYF.

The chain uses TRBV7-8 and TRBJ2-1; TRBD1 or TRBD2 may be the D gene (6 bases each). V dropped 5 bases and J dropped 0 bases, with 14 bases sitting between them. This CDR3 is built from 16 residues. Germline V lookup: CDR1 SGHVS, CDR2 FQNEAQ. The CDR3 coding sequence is TGTGCCAGCAGCCCACGGGGGCTCAACTCCTACAATGAGCAGTTCTTC. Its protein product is CASSPRGLNSYNEQFF.

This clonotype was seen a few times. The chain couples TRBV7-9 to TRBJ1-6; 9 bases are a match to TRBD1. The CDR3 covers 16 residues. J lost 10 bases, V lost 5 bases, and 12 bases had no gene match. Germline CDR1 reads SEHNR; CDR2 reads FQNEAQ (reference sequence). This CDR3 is CASSPGDRATGSPLHF. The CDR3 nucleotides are TGTGCCAGCAGCCCGGGGGACAGGGCGACGGGATCACCCCTCCACTTT.

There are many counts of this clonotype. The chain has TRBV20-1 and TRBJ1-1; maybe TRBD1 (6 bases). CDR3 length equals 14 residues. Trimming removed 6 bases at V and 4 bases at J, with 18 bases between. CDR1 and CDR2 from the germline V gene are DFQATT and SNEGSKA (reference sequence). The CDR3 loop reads CSARRGGSGTEAFF. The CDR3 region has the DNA TGCAGTGCCAGAAGGGGGGGAAGCGGCACTGAAGCTTTCTTT.

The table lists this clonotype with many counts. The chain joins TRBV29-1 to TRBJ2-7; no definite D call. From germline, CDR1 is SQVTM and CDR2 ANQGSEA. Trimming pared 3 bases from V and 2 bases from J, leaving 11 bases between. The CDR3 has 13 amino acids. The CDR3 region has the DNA TGCAGCGTTGAGGCGCCTGTGACCTACGAGCAGTACTTC. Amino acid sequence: CSVEAPVTYEQYF.

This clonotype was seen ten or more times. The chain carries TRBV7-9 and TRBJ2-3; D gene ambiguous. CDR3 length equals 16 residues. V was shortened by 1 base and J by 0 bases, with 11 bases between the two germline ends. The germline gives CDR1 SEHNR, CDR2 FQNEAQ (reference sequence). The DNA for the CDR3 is TGTGCCAGCAGCTTAGGGGCAGTCCTTAGCACAGATACGCAGTATTTT. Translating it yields CASSLGAVLSTDTQYF.

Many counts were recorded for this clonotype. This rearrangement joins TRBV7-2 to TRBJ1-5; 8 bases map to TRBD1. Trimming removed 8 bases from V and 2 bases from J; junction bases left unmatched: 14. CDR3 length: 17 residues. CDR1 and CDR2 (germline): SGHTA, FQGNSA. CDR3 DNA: TGTGCCAGCCAACCAGGGGGCCAGGGAAGAGGCAATCAGCCCCAGCATTTT. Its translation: CASQPGGQGRGNQPQHF.

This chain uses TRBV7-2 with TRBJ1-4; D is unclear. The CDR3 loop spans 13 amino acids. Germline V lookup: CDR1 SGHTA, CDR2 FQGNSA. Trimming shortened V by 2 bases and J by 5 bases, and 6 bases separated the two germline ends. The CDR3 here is CASSLLKNEKLFF. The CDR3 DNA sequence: TGTGCCAGCAGCTTATTAAAAAATGAAAAACTGTTTTTT.

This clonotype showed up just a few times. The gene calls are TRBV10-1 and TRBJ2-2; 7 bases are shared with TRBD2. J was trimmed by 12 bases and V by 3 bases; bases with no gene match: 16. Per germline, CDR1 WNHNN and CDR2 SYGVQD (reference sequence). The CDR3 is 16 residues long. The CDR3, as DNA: TGCGCCAGCAGTGATTGGACTAGTAACATTTCGGTGAAGCTGTTTTTT. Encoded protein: CASSDWTSNISVKLFF.

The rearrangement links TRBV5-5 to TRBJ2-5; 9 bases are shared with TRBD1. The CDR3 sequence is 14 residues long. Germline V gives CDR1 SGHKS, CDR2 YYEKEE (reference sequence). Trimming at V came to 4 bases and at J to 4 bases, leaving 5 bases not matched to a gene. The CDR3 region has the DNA TGTGCCAGCAGCGGGACAGGGTCTACAGAGACCCAGTACTTC. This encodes CASSGTGSTETQYF.

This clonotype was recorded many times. DNA for the CDR3: TGTGCCAGCAGCTTAAGGCAGTCCACAGATACGCAGTATTTT. It yields the protein CASSLRQSTDTQYF. This chain connects TRBV11-1 to TRBJ2-3, with unresolved D. The ends were cut back, 2 bases at V and 2 bases at J, with 8 bases in the middle. The germline V gene encodes CDR1 SGHAT and CDR2 FQDESV (reference sequence). The CDR3 loop spans 14 amino acids.

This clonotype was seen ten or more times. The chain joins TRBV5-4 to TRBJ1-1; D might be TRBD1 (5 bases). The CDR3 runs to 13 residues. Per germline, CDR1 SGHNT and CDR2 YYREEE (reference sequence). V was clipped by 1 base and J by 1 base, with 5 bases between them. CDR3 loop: CASSLTGNTEAFF. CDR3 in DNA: TGTGCCAGCAGCTTGACAGGGAACACTGAAGCTTTCTTT.

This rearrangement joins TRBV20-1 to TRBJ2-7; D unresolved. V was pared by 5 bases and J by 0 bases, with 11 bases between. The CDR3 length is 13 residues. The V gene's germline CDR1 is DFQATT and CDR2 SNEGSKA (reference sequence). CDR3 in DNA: TGCAGTGCTTTGTCTAGGTCCTCCTACGAGCAGTACTTC. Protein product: CSALSRSSYEQYF.